This paragraph reports one T cell receptor beta chain. Its antigen remains unknown. Trimming took off 4 bases at V and 2 bases at J, with 2 bases between the two ends. The CDR3 covers 11 residues. Germline-derived CDR1 and CDR2 are LNHDA and SQIVND (reference sequence). These data come from a study of T cell clones after liver transplantation. Study as a whole: TCRbeta sequencing after a pre-transplant mixed lymphocyte reaction identified graft-donor-reactive clones, later tracked in post-transplant blood. Three of eight recipients were HCV-positive; others had non-autoimmune, non-viral indications.

CD3+CD4+ and CD3+CD8+ cells were FACS-sorted from thawed unstimulated PBMCs. General study points: Low donor cell numbers restricted donor-reactive repertoire measurement in two subjects.

Method: immunoSEQ multiplex PCR; TCRdb's copy keeps in-frame clones and lacks some. The sample records approximately 68,000 clones, 80% being singletons. The chain joins TRBV19 to TRBJ1-1, with no clear D. Sequenced material: CD4+ T cells from blood, taken before liver transplant. This TCR was sampled from a human donor who received a liver transplant. As DNA, the CDR3 is TGTGCCAGTAGTAGCAACACTGAAGCTTTCTTT. Amino acids: CASSSNTEAFF. Complete variable domain (other parts from reference TRBV19 and TRBJ1-1): DGGITQSPKYLFRKEGQNVTLSCEQNLNHDAMYWYRQDPGQGLRLIYYSQIVNDFQKGDIAEGYSVSREKKESFPLTVTSAQKNPTAFYLCASSSNTEAFFGQGTRLTVV.